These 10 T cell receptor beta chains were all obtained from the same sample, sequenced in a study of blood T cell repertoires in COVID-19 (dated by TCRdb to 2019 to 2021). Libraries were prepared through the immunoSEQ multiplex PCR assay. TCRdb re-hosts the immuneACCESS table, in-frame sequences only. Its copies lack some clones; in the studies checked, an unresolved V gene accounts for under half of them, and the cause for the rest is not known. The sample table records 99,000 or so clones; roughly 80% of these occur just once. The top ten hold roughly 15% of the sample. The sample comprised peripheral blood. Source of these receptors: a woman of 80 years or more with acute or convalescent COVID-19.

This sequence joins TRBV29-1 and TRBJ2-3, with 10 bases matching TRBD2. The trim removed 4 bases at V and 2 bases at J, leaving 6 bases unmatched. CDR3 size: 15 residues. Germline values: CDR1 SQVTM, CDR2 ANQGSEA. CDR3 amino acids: CSVVRTSGTTDTQYF. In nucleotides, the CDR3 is TGCAGCGTTGTGAGGACTAGCGGTACCACAGATACGCAGTATTTT.

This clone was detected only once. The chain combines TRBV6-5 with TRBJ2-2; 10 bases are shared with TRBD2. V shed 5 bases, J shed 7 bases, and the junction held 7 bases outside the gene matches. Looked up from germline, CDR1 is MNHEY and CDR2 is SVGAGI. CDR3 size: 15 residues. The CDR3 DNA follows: TGTGCCAGCAGTCTCCTAGCGGGAGCGGGCGGGGAGCTGTTTTTT. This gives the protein CASSLLAGAGGELFF.

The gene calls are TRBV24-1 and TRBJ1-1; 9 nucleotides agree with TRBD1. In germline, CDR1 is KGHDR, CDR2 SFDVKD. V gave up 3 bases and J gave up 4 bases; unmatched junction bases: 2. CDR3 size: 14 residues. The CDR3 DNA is TGTGCCACCAGTGATACAGGGGGCATCACTGAAGCTTTCTTT. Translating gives CATSDTGGITEAFF.

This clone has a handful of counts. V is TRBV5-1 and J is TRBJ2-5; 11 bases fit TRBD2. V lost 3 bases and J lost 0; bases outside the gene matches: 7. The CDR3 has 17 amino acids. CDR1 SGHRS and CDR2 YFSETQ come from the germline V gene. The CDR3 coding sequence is TGCGCCAGCAGCTACGGACTAGCGGGTGTGTACCAAGAGACCCAGTACTTC. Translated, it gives CASSYGLAGVYQETQYF.

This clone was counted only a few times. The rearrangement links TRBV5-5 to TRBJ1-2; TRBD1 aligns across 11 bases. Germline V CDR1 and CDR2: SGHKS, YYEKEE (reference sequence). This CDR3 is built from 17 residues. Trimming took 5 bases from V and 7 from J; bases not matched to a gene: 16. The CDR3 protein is CASRRTDRGQWEPGYTF. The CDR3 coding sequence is TGTGCCAGCAGGCGTACGGACAGGGGGCAATGGGAGCCTGGCTACACCTTC. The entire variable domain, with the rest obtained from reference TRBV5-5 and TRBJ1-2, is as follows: DAGVTQSPTHLIKTRGQQVTLRCSPISGHKSVSWYQQVLGQGPQFIFQYYEKEERGRGNFPDRFSARQFPNYSSELNVNALLLGDSALYLCASRRTDRGQWEPGYTFGSGTRLTVV.

The CDR3 loop reads CASSLAGLASSQFF. The CDR3 region has the DNA TGTGCCAGCAGCTTAGCCGGACTAGCATCCTCGCAGTTCTTC. This chain joins TRBV11-1 and TRBJ2-1; TRBD2 matches 8 bases. The CDR3 totals 14 residues. Germline V gives CDR1 SGHAT, CDR2 FQDESV (reference sequence). The trim removed 0 bases at V and 12 bases at J, leaving 7 bases unmatched.

The CDR3 nucleotides are TGTGCCAGCAGCTACGGACTAGCGGGCCAAGAGACCCAGTACTTC. Protein product: CASSYGLAGQETQYF. V usage is TRBV9 and J usage is TRBJ2-5; 11 nucleotides agree with TRBD2. The V gene end was trimmed by 4 bases and the J gene end by 1 base; junction bases not matched to a gene: 3. The CDR3 extends over 15 amino acids. The V gene's germline CDR1 is SGDLS and CDR2 YYNGEE.

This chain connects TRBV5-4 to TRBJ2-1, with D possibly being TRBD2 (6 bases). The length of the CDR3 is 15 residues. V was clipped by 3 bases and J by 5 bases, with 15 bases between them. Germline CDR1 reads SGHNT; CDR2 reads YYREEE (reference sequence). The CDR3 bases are TGTGCCAGCAGCTGGGGAGGAGTGGGGCACAATGAGCAGTTCTTC. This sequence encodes CASSWGGVGHNEQFF.

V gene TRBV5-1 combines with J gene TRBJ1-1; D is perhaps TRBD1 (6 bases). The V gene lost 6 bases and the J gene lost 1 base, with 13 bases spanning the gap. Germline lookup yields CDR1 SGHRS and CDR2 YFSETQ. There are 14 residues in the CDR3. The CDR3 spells CASKFGTPNTEAFF. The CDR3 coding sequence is TGCGCCAGCAAGTTCGGGACACCGAACACTGAAGCTTTCTTT. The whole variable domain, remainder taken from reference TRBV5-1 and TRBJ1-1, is KAGVTQTPRYLIKTRGQQVTLSCSPISGHRSVSWYQQTPGQGLQFLFEYFSETQRNKGNFPGRFSGRQFSNSRSEMNVSTLELGDSALYLCASKFGTPNTEAFFGQGTRLTVV.

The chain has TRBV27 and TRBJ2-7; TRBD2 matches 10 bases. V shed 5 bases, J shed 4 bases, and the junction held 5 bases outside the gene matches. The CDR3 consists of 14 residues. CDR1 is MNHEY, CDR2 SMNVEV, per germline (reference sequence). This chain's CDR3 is CASSPGTSAYEQYV. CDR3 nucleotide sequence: TGTGCCAGCAGTCCCGGGACTAGCGCGTACGAGCAGTACGTC.